This TCR beta chain was captured by sequencing in a study of blood T cell repertoires in COVID-19. The assay was immunoSEQ multiplex PCR, and TCRdb's table has in-frame clones only and misses some. The sample shows 60,000 to 70,000 clones, 86% of them seen only once. V shed 1 base, J shed 0 bases, and the junction held 5 bases outside the gene matches. Germline CDR1 SGHTA, CDR2 FQGTGA. This CDR3 is 18 amino acids long. The receptor comes from a man aged 45-65 years with active COVID-19. This chain links TRBV7-3 with TRBJ2-6; 8 nucleotides agree with TRBD1. Sequencing used peripheral blood. The CDR3, as DNA: TGTGCCAGCAGCTTAAACCCCACAGGGGGCTCTGGGGCCAACGTCCTGACTTTC. Its translation: CASSLNPTGGSGANVLTF.